This T cell receptor (beta chain) was found in a study of beta chain features in type 1 diabetes. Study-wide points: Among patients with Type 1 diabetes, TCRB CDR3s were moderately but significantly shorter in every one of the four CD4+ subsets.

The ends lost 5 bases at V and 1 base at J; junction bases unmatched: 2. The CDR3 totals 14 residues. The germline CDR1 and CDR2 sequences are MNHEY and SVGAGI. This clone has only a few counts. As yet, its antigen is unknown. Investigators reverse transcribed all isolated RNA, so they sequenced expressed TCRB transcripts. Only in-frame clones appear in the TCRdb table, and some are missing; sequencing was by immunoSEQ multiplex PCR. The sample has around 250,000 clones; about 14% are singletons. The genes are TRBV6-5 and TRBJ1-5, with 7 bases aligning to TRBD1. The source is a man aged 25-45 years with type 1 diabetes. Specimen: naive CD4+ T cells from blood. The CDR3: CASSGTASNQPQHF. CDR3 in DNA: TGTGCCAGCAGTGGGACAGCCAGCAATCAGCCCCAGCATTTT.